What follows describes a single TCR beta chain. Its matching antigen is unknown. This CDR3 is built from 13 residues. V lost 3 bases and J 3 bases, leaving 9 bases between the germline ends. The germline V gene has CDR1 MNHEY and CDR2 SMNVEV (reference sequence). The sample is drawn from a study of cytomegalovirus exposure and HLA in healthy donors. Study-wide background: Among the 398 genotyped donors, around 85% were placed in the Caucasian-associated ancestry cluster. General study results and limits: TCR beta sequences numbering around 15,000 were associated with HLA alleles at 0.05 false discovery rate in a later analysis.

Researchers ran the PCR with 60 Vbeta and 13 Jbeta primers. Measured with immunoSEQ multiplex PCR; TCRdb has only the in-frame clones, and not every one. The sample has some 160,000 clones; 77% are singletons. The sample was PBMCs. This sequence originates from a woman aged 25 to 39 in good health and CMV-seronegative. The V and J genes are TRBV27 and TRBJ2-7; perhaps TRBD1 as D (6 bases). The CDR3 coding sequence is TGTGCCAGCAGTTTGAACAGGGTCTACGAGCAGTACTTC. Its translation: CASSLNRVYEQYF.